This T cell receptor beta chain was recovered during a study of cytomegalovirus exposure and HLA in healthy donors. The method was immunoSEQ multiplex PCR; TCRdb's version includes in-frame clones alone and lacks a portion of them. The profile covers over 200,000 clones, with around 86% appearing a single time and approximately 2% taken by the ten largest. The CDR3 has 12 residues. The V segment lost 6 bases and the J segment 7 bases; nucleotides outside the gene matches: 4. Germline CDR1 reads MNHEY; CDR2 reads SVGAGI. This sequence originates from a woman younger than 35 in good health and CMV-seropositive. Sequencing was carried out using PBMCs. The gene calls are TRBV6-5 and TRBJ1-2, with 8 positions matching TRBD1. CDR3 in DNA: TGTGCCAGCAGCGGACAGGGACGTGGCTACACCTTC. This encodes CASSGQGRGYTF.